This T cell receptor (beta chain) emerged from a study of T cell changes during pregnancy in multiple sclerosis. In germline, CDR1 is KGHSH, CDR2 LQKENI. The V end was cut by 2 bases, the J end by 4 bases, with 9 bases between. The CDR3 covers 14 residues. The table came from immunoSEQ multiplex PCR; TCRdb's copy has only in-frame clones and leaves some out. The sample records around 65,000 clones, around 91% being singletons. This sequence joins TRBV18 and TRBJ1-3, with no clear D. Sequences were derived from peripheral blood, sampled in the third trimester of pregnancy. The TCR sequence derives from a female donor in good health, enrolled as a control in a pregnancy study. The chain's CDR3 is CASSPNGVGNTIYF. In DNA, the CDR3 is TGTGCCAGCTCACCAAATGGAGTCGGAAACACCATATATTTT.